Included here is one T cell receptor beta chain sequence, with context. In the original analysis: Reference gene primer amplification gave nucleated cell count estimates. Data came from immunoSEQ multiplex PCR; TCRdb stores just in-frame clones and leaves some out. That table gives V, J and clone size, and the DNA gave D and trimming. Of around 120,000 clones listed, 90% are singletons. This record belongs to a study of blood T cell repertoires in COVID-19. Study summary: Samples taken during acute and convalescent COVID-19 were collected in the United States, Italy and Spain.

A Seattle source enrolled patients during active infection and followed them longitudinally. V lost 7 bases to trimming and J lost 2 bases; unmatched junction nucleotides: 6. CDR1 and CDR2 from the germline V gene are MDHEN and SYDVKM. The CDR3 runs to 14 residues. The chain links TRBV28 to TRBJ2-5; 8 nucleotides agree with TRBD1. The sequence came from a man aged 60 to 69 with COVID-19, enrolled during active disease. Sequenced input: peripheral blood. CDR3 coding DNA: TGTGCCAGCATTAGGACAGGGAAGCAAGAGACCCAGTACTTC. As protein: CASIRTGKQETQYF. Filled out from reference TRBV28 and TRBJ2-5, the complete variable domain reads DVKVTQSSRYLVKRTGEKVFLECVQDMDHENMFWYRQDPGLGLRLIYFSYDVKMKEKGDIPEGYSVSREKKERFSLILESASTNQTSMYLCASIRTGKQETQYFGPGTRLLVL.